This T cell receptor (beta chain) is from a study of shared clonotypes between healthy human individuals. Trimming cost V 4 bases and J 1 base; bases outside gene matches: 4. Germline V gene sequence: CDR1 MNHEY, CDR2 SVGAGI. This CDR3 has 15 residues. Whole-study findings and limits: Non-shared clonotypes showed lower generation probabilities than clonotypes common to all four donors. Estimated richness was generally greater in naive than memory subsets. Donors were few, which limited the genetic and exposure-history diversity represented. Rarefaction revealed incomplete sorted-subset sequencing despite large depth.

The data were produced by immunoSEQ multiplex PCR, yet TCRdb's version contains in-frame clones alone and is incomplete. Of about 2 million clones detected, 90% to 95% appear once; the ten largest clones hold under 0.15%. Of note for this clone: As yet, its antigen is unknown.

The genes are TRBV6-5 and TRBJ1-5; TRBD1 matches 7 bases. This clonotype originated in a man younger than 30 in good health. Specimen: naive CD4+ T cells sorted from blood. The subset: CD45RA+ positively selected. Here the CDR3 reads CASSSTGLSNQPQHF. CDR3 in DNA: TGTGCCAGCAGTTCGACAGGGTTGAGCAATCAGCCCCAGCATTTT.